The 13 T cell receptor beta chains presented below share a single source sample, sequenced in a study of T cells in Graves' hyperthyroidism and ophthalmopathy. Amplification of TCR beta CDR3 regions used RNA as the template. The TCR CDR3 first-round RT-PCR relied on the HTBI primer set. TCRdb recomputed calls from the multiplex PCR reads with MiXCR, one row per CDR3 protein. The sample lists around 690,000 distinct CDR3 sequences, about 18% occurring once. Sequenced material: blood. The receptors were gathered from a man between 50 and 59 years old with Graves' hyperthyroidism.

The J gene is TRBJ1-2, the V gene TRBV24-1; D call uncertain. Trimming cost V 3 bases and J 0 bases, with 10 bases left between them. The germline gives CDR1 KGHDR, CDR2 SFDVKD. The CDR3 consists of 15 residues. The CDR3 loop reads CATSDRTGTNYGYTF. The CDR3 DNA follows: TGTGCCACCAGTGATCGGACCGGGACTAACTATGGCTACACCTTC.

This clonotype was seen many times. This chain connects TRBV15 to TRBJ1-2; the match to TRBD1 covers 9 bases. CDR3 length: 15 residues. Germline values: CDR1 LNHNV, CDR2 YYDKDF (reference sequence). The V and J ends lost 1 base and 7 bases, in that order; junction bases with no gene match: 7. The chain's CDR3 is CATSRVWTGEFGYTF. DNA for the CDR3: TGTGCCACCAGCAGAGTGTGGACAGGGGAGTTTGGCTACACCTTC.

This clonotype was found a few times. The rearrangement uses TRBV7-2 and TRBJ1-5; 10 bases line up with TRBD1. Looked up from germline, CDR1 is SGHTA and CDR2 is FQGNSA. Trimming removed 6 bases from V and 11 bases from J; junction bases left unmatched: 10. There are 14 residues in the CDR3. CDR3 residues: CASRSGTGEMSQHF. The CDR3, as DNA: TGTGCCAGCAGATCCGGGACAGGGGAAATGTCCCAGCATTTT.

The CDR3 spells CASSFWTETYEQYF. The CDR3, as DNA: TGTGCCAGCAGTTTTTGGACAGAGACCTACGAGCAGTACTTC. This chain joins TRBV6-2 or TRBV6-3 and TRBJ2-7; D perhaps matches TRBD1 (6 bases). The V and J ends lost 4 bases and 2 bases respectively, with 12 bases between them. CDR3 length: 14 residues. Germline loops: CDR1 MNHEY, CDR2 SVGEGT.

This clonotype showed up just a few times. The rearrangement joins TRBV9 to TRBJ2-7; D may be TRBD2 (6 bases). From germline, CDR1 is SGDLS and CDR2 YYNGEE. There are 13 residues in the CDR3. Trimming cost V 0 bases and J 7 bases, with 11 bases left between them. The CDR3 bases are TGTGCCAGCAGCGTAGGGGTAGGAGGGGAGCAGTACTTC. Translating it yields CASSVGVGGEQYF.

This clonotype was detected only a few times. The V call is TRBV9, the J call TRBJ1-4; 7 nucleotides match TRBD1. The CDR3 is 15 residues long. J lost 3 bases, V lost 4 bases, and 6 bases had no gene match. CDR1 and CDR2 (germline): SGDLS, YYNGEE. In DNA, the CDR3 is TGTGCCAGCAGCATACAGGGGTTAGCTAATGAAAAACTGTTTTTT. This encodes CASSIQGLANEKLFF.

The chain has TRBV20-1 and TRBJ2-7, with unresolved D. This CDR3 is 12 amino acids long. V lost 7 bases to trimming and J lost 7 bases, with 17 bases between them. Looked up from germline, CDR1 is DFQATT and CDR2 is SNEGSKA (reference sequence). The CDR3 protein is CSVLGPLPEQYF. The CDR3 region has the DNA TGCAGTGTTCTCGGGCCCCTCCCGGAGCAGTACTTC.

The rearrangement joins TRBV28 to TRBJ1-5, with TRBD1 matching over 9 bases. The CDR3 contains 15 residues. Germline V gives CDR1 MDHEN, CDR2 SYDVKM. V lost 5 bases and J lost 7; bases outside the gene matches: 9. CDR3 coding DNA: TGTGCCAGCAGTCCCACCGGACAGGGGAACCAGCCCCAGCATTTT. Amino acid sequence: CASSPTGQGNQPQHF.

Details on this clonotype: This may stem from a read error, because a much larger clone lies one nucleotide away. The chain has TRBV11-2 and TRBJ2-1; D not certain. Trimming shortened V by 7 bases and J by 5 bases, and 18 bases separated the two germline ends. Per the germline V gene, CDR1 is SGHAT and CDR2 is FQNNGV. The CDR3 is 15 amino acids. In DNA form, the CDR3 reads TGTGCCAGCACCGACGGTACCCCTGACCACAATGAGCAGTTCTTC. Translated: CASTDGTPDHNEQFF.

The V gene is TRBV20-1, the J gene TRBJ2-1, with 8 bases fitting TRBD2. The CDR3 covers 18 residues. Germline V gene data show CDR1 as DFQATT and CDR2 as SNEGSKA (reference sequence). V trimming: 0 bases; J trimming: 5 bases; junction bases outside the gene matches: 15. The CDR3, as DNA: TGCAGTGCTAGAGAAAGCCGACTAGCGACGACGTATGACAATGAGCAGTTCTTC. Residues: CSARESRLATTYDNEQFF.

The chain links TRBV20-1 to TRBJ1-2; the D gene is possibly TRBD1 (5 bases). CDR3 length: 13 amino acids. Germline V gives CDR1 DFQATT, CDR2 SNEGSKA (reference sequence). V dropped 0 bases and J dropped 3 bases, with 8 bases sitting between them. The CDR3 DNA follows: TGCAGTGCTAGAGACCCGGGGGACTATGGCTACACCTTC. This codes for CSARDPGDYGYTF.

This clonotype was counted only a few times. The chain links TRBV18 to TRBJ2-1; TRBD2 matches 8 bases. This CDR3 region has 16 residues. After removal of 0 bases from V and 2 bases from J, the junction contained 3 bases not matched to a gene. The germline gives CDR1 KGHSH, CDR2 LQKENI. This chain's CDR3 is CASSPPTGRAYNEQFF. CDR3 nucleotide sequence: TGTGCCAGCTCACCACCGACCGGGAGGGCCTACAATGAGCAGTTCTTC.

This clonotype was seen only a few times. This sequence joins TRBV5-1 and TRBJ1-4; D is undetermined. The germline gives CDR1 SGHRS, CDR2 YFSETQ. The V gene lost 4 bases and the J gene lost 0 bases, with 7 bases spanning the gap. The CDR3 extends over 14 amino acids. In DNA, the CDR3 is TGCGCCAGCAGCCCCTCCCCAACTAATGAAAAACTGTTTTTT. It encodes CASSPSPTNEKLFF.